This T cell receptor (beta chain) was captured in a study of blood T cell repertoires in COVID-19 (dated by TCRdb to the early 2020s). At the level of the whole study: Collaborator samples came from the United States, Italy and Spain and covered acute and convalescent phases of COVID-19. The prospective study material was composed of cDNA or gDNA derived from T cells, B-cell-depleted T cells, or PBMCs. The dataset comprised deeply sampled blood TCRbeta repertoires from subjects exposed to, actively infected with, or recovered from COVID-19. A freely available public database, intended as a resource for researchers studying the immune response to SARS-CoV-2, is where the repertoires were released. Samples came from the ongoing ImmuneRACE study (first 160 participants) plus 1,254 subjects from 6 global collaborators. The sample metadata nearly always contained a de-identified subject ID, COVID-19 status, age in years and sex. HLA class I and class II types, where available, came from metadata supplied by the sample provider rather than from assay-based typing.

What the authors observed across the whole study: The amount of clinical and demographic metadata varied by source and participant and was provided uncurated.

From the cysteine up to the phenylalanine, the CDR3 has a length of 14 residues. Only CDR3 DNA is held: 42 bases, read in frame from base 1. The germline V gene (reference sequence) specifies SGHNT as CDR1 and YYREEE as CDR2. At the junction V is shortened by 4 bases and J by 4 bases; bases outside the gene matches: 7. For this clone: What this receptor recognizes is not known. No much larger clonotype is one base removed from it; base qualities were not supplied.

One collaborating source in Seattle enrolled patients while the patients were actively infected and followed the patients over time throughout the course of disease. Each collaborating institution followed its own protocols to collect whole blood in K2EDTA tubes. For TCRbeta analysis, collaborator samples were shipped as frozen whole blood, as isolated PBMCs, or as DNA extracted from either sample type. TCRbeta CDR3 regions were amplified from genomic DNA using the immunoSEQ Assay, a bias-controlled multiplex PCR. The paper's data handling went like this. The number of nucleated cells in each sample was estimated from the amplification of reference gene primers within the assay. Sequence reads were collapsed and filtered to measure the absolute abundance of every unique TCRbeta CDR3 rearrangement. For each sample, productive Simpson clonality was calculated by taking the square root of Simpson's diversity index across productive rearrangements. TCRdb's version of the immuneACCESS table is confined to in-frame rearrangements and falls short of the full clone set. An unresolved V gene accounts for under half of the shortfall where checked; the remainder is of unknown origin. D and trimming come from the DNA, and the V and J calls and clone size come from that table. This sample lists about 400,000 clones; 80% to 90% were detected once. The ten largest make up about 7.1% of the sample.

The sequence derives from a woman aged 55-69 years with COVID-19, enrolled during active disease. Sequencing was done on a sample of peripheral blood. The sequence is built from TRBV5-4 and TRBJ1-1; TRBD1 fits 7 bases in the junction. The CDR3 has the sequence CASSPTGRTTEAFF. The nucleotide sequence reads TGTGCCAGCAGCCCGACAGGGAGGACCACTGAAGCTTTCTTT.